This T cell receptor (beta chain) was sequenced for a study of cytomegalovirus exposure and HLA in healthy donors (dated by TCRdb to the late 2010s). Context from the whole study: According to an earlier analysis of 587 of the donors, 200 million or so T cells yielded some 110 million unique TCR beta sequences and approximately 300 Gb of sequence data. About 300 gigabases of sequencing data and 80 million or so unique TCR sequences were included in an early release covering under 650 HLA-typed donors. Across approximately 400 genotyped donors of the cohort, an average of about 240,000 unique TCR beta nucleotide sequences per donor were sequenced, and around 20% of those sequences were non-productive. To decide whether each TCR beta V gene segment behaved as functional or pseudogenic, an earlier analysis of some 540 of the donors relied on high-throughput TCR beta sequencing. Because of strong linkage in the cohort, roughly five DR-DQ haplotypes were treated as single units for association and clustering. Of the 350 to 400 genotyped donors, about 80% fell in the genetic ancestry cluster associated with self-reported Caucasian donors. Every repertoire in the discovery cohort had been generated on one and the same sequencing platform. A later analysis re-analyzed previously published TCR beta repertoires from roughly 690 donors and added high-resolution HLA genotyping to study TCR occurrence patterns. Besides the first cohort of more than 650 subjects, a separate validation cohort made up of roughly 120 different subjects was used. Typing coverage varied by locus: about 620-630 donors for A, B, C, DRB1 and DQB1; roughly 520 for DQA1; nearly 610 for DPA1; 450 to 480 for DPB1. The study profiled the T cell repertoires of hundreds of subjects by immunosequencing and related them to cytomegalovirus serostatus. Both class I and class II loci were covered by HLA typing, at four-digit resolution. In the later analysis, no new phenotypic data were used to find candidate immune exposures; instead, reliance was placed on TCR beta sequences and their occurrence across donors. The study combined high-throughput TCR immunosequencing, statistical association of individual TCRs with disease status, and machine learning to predict cytomegalovirus infection status. Donor age, sex, ethnicity and CMV serostatus were compiled alongside the repertoire data. The study was designed to test whether signatures of past pathogen exposure could be identified by cataloging public T cell receptors. A later genetic analysis used genome-wide SNP genotypes for about 65% of the 666 donors, treating that subset as a discovery cohort. Results the study describes overall, beyond this receptor: Because counts were too low, roughly 16 rarely observed V segments, including chromosome 9 orphons, were excluded from the earlier analysis of 587 of the donors. The sequencing pipeline was judged likely to have produced a cluster of highly shared sequence variants as a technical artifact. The 87-base-pair reads could not distinguish some IMGT-functional V segments, including TRBV6-2 and TRBV6-3, so those segments were excluded. According to a later analysis, TCR association rates differed among HLA loci, with DRB1 alleles showing the most associated TCRs and HLA-C alleles showing the fewest. Because some donors lacked HLA typing at each locus, the association tests relied only on the typed subset. In a later analysis, several top co-occurrence clusters were reported to appear linked to parvovirus B19, influenza, CMV and Epstein-Barr virus. The study gave a list of 150 to 200 TCR beta chains associated with cytomegalovirus. In vitro tests confirmed that a few of the cytomegalovirus-associated TCR beta chains recognize cytomegalovirus antigens. A further reported finding was that TCR beta sequences accurately predicted the HLA-A and HLA-B alleles for most subjects in the first cohort. Sequencing depth was assumed to be roughly uniform across donors in the presence/absence analyses, though that assumption may not hold. In a later analysis, HLA-associated TCR beta chains were found to be more clonally expanded and to have lower generation probabilities than equally common non-associated chains. Only TCR beta chains were sequenced in this cohort, and the absence of alpha or paired-chain data limited detectable features. According to a later genetic analysis, donors in an Asian-associated ancestry cluster had fewer N-insertions in productive TCRs than the approximately 630-donor mean. Strong co-occurrence of HLA alleles, especially DR and DQ, made assigning TCR associations to individual alleles difficult. A later analysis associated about 18,000 TCR beta sequences with specific HLA alleles at a false discovery rate of 0.05. The only immune exposure information available for the cohort was CMV serostatus. Broadly in line with IMGT annotations, most TCR beta V segments showed up in productive rearrangements about 87% or about 30% of the time in an earlier analysis of 587 of the donors. Across donors, most TCR sequences were observed very rarely, whereas some public TCRs were present in many individuals. Linkage disequilibrium might explain the correlated functional status among segregating V segments, but an unknown experimental factor could not be ruled out. The classifier was reported to diagnose cytomegalovirus status with high specificity and sensitivity in both the original and validation cohorts. The authors suggested that the approach could potentially be generalized to other disease states and immunological phenotypes. A later genetic analysis associated a missense DCLRE1C variant with V-gene and J-gene trimming of TCR beta chains, and an independent cohort replicated the association. Most CMV-associated TCR beta chains appeared to be HLA-restricted in a later analysis, and the HLA associations seemed to be driven largely by CMV exposure.

The cohort consisted of approximately 690 healthy bone marrow donors. At the time of sampling, all cohort members were nominally healthy, though unrecorded immune exposures were likely present. The donor tested CMV seropositive and was one of the 289 seropositive cohort members. A peripheral blood sample was provided by each donor, and peripheral blood mononuclear cells were used for TCR beta sequencing. The Qiagen DNeasy Blood Extraction Kit was used to extract genomic DNA from the blood cell samples. The V end loses 6 bases and the J end loses 6 bases, and a stretch of 17 bases separates them. CDR1 and CDR2 were assigned from the germline V gene (reference sequence) as SEHNR and FQNEAQ. There are 15 amino acids in the CDR3, from cysteine to phenylalanine inclusive. CDR3 DNA is the only sequence kept; it has 45 bases, read in frame from the first base. The library was obtained by the immunoSEQ multiplex PCR assay. A mixture of 60 forward primers for TCR Vbeta segments and 13 reverse primers for TCR Jbeta segments was used in the multiplex PCR. The CDR3 region of rearranged TCR beta genes was amplified from genomic DNA by a multiplex PCR assay. Amplified TCR beta libraries were sequenced as 87-base-pair reads on the Illumina HiSeq System. Regarding the original processing steps: In a later analysis, tens of millions of unique TCR beta chains were counted across the roughly 610 repertoires, and around 10 million of these chains were shared by at least two donors. To remove PCR and sequencing errors, raw reads were error-corrected and collapsed into unique sequences using a nearest-neighbor algorithm that merged closely related sequences. Alignment of CDR3 sequences to IMGT reference sequences was used to assign V, D and J gene segments. For a sequence to be retained, at least a six-nucleotide match to both a V gene segment and a J gene segment was required. A rearrangement was called productive if the CDR3 had no stop codons and remained in frame with V and J, and every other rearrangement was called non-productive. CDR3 was defined according to IMGT convention as the region running from the second conserved V-encoded cysteine to the conserved J-encoded phenylalanine. The earlier analysis of about 610 of the donors excluded sequences that lacked an unambiguous match to a single V gene segment. An earlier analysis of 550 to 650 of the donors classified V segments as functional when productive rearrangements were above 56.7% and as segregating when the standard deviation between donors was above 5%. To diagnose cytomegalovirus status from the catalog of TCR beta chain sequences, a statistical classification framework was built. A later analysis assigned V and J genes by comparing TCR nucleotide sequences with IMGT/GENE-DB human TR gene sequences. Using the TCRdist pipeline, a later analysis assigned CDR3 sequences along with most-parsimonious VDJ recombination scenarios. In a later analysis, every TCR beta chain was defined by the combination of its CDR3 amino acid sequence and its V-gene family, and reads without a unique V-gene family were dropped. To address suspected cross-contamination and a sequencing artifact, a later analysis removed roughly 640 highly shared, low-generation-probability nucleotide sequences. A later analysis calculated a clonal expansion index for each public chain from normalized within-repertoire ranks of inferred template counts. In a later analysis, generation probabilities were computed with a VDJ recombination model fitted to out-of-frame rearrangements, and the resulting probabilities were checked against IGoR. In a later analysis, hypergeometric tests were used to score TCR-TCR, TCR-HLA and TCR-CMV co-occurrence, with a repertoire-size bias correction applied to TCR pairs. To estimate false discovery rates, a later analysis permuted the HLA or CMV assignments 20 times. In a later analysis, co-occurring TCRs were grouped using DBSCAN, with TCRdist sequence similarity added in when clustering inside HLA-allele-positive subsets. Repertoires with fewer than 30,000 or more than 120,000 public chains, plus five repertoires with anomalous nucleotide sharing, were excluded from co-occurrence clustering. The source is immuneACCESS, and TCRdb retained only in-frame sequences with V and J called. Part of the clones is not carried over; for the studies checked, unresolved V genes explain less than half of this, and the remainder is unexplained. That table is the source of V, J and clone size, and D and trimming were worked out from the DNA. For this sample the table gives 130,000 to 150,000 clones, of which roughly 80% were detected only once. Around 4.5% of the sample comes from the top ten.

This clone was detected only a few times. What this receptor recognizes is not known. No base-level quality is on record; no much larger clone is a single base apart. This receptor chain uses TRBV7-9 and TRBJ1-4; tentative D gene TRBD1, with 5 bases matching. Specimen: PBMCs. The sequence was obtained from a man aged 40-50 years in good health and CMV-seropositive. The nucleotides read TGTGCCAGCAGTCAAACGGGGACTTTGGATGAAAAACTGTTTTTT. Translated, it reads CASSQTGTLDEKLFF.